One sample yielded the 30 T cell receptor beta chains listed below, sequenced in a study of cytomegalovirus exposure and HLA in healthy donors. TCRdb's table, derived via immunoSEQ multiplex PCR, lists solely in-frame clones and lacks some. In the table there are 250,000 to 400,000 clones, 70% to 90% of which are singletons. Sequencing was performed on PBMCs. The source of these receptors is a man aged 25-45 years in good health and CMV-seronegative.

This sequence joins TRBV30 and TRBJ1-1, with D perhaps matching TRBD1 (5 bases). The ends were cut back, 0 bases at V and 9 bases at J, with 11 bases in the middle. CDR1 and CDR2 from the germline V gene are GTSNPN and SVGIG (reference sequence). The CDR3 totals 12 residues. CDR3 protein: CAWSVTGVKAFF. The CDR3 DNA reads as TGTGCCTGGAGTGTTACAGGAGTCAAAGCTTTCTTT.

CDR3 sequence reads: CASSDLVTGYNSPLHF. CDR3 nucleotide sequence: TGTGCCAGCAGTGATTTGGTGACTGGTTATAATTCACCCCTCCACTTT. The chain couples TRBV25-1 to TRBJ1-6; D gene uncertain. The V gene lost 3 bases and the J gene lost 4 bases, with 13 bases spanning the gap. CDR3 size: 16 residues. Germline V gene data show CDR1 as MGHDK and CDR2 as SYGVNS. Supplemented by reference TRBV25-1 and TRBJ1-6, the full variable domain reads EADIYQTPRYLVIGTGKKITLECSQTMGHDKMYWYQQDPGMELHLIHYSYGVNSTEKGDLSSESTVSRIRTEHFPLTLESARPSHTSQYLCASSDLVTGYNSPLHFGNGTRLTVT.

The CDR3 here is CASSQAQGRSGANVLTF. The CDR3 DNA reads as TGTGCCAGCAGCCAAGCGCAGGGCCGCTCTGGGGCCAACGTCCTGACTTTC. The rearrangement links TRBV14 to TRBJ2-6, with a tentative D call TRBD1 (5 bases). In germline, CDR1 is SGHDN, CDR2 FVKESK. CDR3 size: 17 residues. Trimming removed 1 base at V and 0 bases at J, with 10 bases between.

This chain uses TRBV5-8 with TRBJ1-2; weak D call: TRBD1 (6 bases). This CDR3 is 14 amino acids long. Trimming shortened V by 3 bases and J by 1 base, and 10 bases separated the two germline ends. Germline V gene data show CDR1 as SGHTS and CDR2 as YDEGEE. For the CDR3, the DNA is TGTGCCAGCAGCTGGGACACCGGTAACTATGGCTACACCTTC. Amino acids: CASSWDTGNYGYTF.

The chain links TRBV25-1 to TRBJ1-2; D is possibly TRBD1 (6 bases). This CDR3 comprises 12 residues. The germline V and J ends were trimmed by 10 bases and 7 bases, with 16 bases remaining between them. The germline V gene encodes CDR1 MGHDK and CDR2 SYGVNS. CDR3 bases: TGTGCCACCCCTCGTCCAGGGGTTGGCTACACCTTC. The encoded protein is CATPRPGVGYTF.

The CDR3 nucleotides are TGTGCCAGCAGCCGGGACAGGGTATTGAATACGCAGTATTTT. Protein: CASSRDRVLNTQYF. The rearrangement uses TRBV6-1 and TRBJ2-3; 9 bases are shared with TRBD1. V shed 6 bases, J shed 7 bases, and the junction held 8 bases outside the gene matches. This CDR3 comprises 14 residues. Germline V gene lookup returns CDR1 MNHNS and CDR2 SASEGT.

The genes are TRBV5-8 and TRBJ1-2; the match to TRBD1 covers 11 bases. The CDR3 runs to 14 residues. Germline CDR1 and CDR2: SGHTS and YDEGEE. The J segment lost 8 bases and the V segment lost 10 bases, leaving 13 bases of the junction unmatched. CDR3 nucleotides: TGTGCCTCCGGGACAGGGGGATTCGTGGAGGGCTACACCTTC. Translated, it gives CASGTGGFVEGYTF.

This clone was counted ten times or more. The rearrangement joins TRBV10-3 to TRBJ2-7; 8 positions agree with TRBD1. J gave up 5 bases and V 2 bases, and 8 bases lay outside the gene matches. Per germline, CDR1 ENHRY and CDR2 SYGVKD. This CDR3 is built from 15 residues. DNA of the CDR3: TGTGCCATCAGTGAGATGACAGGGGCCGGAGACGAGCAGTACTTC. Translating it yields CAISEMTGAGDEQYF.

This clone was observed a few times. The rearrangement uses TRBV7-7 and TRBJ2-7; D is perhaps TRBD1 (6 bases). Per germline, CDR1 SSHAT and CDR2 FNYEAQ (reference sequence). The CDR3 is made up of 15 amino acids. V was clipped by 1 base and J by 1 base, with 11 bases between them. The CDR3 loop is CASSLEPTGSYEQYF. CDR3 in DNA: TGTGCCAGCAGCTTAGAGCCGACAGGTTCCTACGAGCAGTACTTC.

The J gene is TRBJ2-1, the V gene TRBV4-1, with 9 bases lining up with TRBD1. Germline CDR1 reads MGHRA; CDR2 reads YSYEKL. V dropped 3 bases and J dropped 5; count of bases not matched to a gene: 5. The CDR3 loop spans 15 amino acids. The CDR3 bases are TGCGCCAGCAGCCACTCACGGACAGGGGACAATGAGCAGTTCTTC. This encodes CASSHSRTGDNEQFF.

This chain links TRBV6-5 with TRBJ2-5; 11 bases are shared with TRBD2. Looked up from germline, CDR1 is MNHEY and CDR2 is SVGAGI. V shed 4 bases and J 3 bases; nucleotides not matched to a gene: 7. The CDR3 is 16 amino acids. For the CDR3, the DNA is TGTGCCAGCAGTTCCATACTACTAGCGGGGGAAGAGACCCAGTACTTC. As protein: CASSSILLAGEETQYF.

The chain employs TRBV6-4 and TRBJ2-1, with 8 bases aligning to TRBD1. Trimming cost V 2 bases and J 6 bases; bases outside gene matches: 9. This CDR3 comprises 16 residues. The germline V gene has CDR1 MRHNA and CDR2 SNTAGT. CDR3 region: CASSDRELTGVNEQFF. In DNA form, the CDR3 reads TGTGCCAGCAGTGACCGCGAACTGACAGGGGTCAATGAGCAGTTCTTC.

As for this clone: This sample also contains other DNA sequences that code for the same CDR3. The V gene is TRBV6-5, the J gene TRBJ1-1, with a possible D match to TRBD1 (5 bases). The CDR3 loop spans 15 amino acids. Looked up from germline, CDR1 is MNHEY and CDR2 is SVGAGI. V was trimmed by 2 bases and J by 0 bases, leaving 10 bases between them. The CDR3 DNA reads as TGTGCCAGCAGTTACGTGGGGGGATTGAACACTGAAGCTTTCTTT. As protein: CASSYVGGLNTEAFF.

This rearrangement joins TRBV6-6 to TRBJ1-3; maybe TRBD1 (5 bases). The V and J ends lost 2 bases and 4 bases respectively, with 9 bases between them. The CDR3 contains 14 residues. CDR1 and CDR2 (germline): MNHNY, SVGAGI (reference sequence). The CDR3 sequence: CASSYQGSGNTIYF. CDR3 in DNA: TGTGCCAGCAGTTACCAGGGATCGGGAAACACCATATATTTT.

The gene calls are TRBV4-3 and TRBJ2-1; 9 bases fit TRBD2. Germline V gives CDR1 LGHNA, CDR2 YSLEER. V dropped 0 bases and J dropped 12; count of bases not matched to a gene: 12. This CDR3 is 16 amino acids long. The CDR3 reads CASSQDASGAIRGQFF. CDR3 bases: TGCGCCAGCAGCCAAGATGCTAGCGGGGCCATTAGGGGGCAGTTCTTC.

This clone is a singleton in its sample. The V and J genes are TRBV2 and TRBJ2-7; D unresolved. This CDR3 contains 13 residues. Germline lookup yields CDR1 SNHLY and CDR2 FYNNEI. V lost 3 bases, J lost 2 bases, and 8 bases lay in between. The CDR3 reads CASSERNPYEQYF. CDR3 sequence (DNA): TGTGCCAGCAGTGAGCGGAACCCCTACGAGCAGTACTTC.

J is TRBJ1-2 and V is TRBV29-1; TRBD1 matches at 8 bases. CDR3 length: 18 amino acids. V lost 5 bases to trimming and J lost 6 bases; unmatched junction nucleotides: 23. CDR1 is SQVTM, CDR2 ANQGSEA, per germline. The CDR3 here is CSVTIPTRTRDRPDGYTF. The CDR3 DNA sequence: TGCAGCGTTACGATACCGACCCGGACGCGGGACAGGCCTGATGGCTACACCTTC.

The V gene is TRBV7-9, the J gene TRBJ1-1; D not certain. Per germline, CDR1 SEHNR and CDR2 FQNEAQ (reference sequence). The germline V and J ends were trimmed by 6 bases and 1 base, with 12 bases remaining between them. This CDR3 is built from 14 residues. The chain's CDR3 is CASSLPGWNTEAFF. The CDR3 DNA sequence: TGTGCCAGCAGTCTCCCGGGTTGGAACACTGAAGCTTTCTTT. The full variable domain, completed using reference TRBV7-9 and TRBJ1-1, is DTGVSQNPRHKITKRGQNVTFRCDPISEHNRLYWYRQTLGQGPEFLTYFQNEAQLEKSRLLSDRFSAERPKGSFSTLEIQRTEQGDSAMYLCASSLPGWNTEAFFGQGTRLTVV.

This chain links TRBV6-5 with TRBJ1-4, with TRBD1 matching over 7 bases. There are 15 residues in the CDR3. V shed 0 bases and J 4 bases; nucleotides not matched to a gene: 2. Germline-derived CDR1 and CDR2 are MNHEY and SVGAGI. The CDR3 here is CASSYSTGFNEKLFF. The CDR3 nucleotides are TGTGCCAGCAGTTACTCGACAGGGTTTAATGAAAAACTGTTTTTT.

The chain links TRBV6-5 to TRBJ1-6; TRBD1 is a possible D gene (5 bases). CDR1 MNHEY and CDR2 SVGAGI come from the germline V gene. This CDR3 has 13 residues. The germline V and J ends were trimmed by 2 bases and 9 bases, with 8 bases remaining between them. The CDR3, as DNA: TGTGCCAGCAGTTACCTGGACACTTCACCCCTCCACTTT. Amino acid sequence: CASSYLDTSPLHF.

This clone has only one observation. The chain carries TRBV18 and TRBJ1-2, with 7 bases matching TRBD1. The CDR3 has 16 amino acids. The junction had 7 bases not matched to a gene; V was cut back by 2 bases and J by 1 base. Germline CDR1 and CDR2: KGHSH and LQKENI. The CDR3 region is CASSPSGGGNNYGYTF. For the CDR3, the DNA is TGTGCCAGCTCACCAAGCGGAGGGGGCAATAACTATGGCTACACCTTC. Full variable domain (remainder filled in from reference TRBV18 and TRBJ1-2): NAGVMQNPRHLVRRRGQEARLRCSPMKGHSHVYWYRQLPEEGLKFMVYLQKENIIDESGMPKERFSAEFPKEGPSILRIQQVVRGDSAAYFCASSPSGGGNNYGYTFGSGTRLTVV.

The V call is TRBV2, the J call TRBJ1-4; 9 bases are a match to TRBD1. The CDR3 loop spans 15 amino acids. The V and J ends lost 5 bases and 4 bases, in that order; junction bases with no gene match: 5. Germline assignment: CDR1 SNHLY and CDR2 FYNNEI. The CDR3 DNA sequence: TGTGCCAGCAGTTCGGACAGGGGCTATAATGAAAAACTGTTTTTT. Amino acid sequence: CASSSDRGYNEKLFF.

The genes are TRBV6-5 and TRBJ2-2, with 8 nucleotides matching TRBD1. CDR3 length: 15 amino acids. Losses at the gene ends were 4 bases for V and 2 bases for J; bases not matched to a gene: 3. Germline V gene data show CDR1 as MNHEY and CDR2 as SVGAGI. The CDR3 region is CASSWAGGNTGELFF. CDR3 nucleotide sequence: TGTGCCAGCAGTTGGGCAGGGGGCAACACCGGGGAGCTGTTTTTT.

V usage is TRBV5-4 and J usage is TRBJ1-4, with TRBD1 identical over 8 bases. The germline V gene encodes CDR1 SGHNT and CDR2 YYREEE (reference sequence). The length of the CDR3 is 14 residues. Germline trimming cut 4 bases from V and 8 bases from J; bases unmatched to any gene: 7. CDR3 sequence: CASSRQGPREKLFF. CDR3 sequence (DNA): TGTGCCAGCAGCCGACAGGGGCCGAGGGAAAAACTGTTTTTT.

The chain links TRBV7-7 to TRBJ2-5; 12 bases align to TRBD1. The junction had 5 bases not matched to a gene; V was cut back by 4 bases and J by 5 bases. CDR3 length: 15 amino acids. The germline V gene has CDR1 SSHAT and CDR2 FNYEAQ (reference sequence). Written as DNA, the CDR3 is TGTGCCAGCAGCTCTTATGGGACAGGGGGCGAGACCCAGTACTTC. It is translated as CASSSYGTGGETQYF. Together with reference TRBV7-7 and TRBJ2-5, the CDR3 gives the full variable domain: GAGVSQSPRYKVTKRGQDVTLRCDPISSHATLYWYQQALGQGPEFLTYFNYEAQPDKSGLPSDRFSAERPEGSISTLTIQRTEQRDSAMYRCASSSYGTGGETQYFGPGTRLLVL.

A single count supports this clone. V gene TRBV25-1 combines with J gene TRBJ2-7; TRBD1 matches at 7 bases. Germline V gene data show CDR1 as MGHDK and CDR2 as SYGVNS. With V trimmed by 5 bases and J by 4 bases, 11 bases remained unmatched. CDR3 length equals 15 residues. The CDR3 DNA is TGTGCCAGCAGTAAAAGGGACAGCCCCATGTACGAGCAGTACTTC. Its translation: CASSKRDSPMYEQYF.

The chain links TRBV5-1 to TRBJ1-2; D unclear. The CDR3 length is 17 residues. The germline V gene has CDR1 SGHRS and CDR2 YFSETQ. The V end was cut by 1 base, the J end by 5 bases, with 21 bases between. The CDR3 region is CASSLTRGGGVQYGYTF. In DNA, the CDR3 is TGCGCCAGCAGCTTGACCCGGGGAGGCGGGGTTCAGTATGGCTACACCTTC.

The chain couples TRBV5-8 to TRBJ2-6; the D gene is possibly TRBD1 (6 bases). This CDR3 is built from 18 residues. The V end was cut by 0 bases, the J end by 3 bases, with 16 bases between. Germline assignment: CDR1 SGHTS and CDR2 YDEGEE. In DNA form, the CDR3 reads TGTGCCAGCAGCTTGGCGGGACAACTTTCGTTTGGGGCCAACGTCCTGACTTTC. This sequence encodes CASSLAGQLSFGANVLTF.

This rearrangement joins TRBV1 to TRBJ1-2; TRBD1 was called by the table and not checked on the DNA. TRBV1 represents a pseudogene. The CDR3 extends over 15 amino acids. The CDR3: CTSSQSTRGMDGYTF. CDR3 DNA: TGCACCAGCAGCCAAAGTACCAGGGGGATGGATGGCTACACCTTC.

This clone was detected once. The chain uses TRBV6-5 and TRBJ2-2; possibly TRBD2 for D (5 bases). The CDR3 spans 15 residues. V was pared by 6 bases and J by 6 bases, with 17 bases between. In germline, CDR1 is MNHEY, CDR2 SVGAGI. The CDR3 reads CASSLLSGSAGELFF. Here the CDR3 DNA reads TGTGCCAGCAGCCTCCTTTCGGGGTCCGCCGGGGAGCTGTTTTTT.